This TCR beta chain was sequenced during a study of radiotherapy plus CTLA-4 blockade in lung cancer. This clone is deemed medium-sized (0.01 to 0.1%). This CDR3 is built from 13 residues. J lost 7 bases, V lost 5 bases, and 6 bases had no gene match. CDR1 and CDR2 from the germline V gene are SEHNR and FQNEAQ (reference sequence). Sequencing was performed with immunoSEQ multiplex PCR; in TCRdb, only in-frame clones are kept and a portion is missing. The sample lists around 110,000 clones, over 65% occurring once. Sequenced here: peripheral blood, sampled from a patient treated with radiotherapy plus ipilimumab. V usage is TRBV7-9 and J usage is TRBJ1-1; 8 nucleotides agree with TRBD1. The sequence was collected from a human donor with non-small cell lung cancer that progressed on radiotherapy plus ipilimumab. Some clones in this sample may be carry-over from other donors' samples. CDR3 sequence reads: CASSLQGTGEAFF. The DNA for the CDR3 is TGTGCCAGCAGCCTACAGGGGACAGGTGAAGCTTTCTTT. Full variable domain (remainder filled in from reference TRBV7-9 and TRBJ1-1): DTGVSQNPRHKITKRGQNVTFRCDPISEHNRLYWYRQTLGQGPEFLTYFQNEAQLEKSRLLSDRFSAERPKGSFSTLEIQRTEQGDSAMYLCASSLQGTGEAFFGQGTRLTVV.